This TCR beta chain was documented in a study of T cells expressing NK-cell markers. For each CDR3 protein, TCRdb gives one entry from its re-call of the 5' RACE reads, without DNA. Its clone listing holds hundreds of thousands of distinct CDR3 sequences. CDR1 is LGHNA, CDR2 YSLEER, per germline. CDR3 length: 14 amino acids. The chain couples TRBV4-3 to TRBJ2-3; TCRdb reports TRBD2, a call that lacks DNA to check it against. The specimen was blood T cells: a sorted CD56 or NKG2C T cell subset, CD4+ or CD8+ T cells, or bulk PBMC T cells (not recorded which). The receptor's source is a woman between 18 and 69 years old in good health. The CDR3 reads CASSFGLDGDTQYF.